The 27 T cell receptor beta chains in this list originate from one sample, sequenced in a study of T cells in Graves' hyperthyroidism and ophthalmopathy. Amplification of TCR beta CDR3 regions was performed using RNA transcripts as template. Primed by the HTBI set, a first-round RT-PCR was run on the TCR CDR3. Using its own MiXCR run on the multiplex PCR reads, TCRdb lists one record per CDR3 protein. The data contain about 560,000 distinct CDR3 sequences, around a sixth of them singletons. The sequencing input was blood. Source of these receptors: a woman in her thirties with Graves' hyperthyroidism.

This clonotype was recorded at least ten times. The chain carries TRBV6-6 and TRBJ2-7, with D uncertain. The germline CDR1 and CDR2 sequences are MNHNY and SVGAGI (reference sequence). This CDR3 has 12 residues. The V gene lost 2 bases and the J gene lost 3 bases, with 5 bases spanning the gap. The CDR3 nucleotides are TGTGCCAGCAGTTACGCTCTCTACGAGCAGTACTTC. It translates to CASSYALYEQYF.

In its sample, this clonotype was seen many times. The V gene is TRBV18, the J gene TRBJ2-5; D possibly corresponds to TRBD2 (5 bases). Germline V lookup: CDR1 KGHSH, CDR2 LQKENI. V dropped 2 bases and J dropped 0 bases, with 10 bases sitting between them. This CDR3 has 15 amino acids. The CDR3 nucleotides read TGTGCCAGCTCACCAAGGCGGGCGGACCAAGAGACCCAGTACTTC. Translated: CASSPRRADQETQYF.

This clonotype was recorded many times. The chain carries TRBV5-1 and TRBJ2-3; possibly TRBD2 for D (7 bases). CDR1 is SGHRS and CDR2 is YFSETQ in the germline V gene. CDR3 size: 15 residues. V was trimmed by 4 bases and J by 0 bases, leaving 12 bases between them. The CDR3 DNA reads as TGCGCCAGCAGCGGGCGGGGGCAGAGCACAGATACGCAGTATTTT. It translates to CASSGRGQSTDTQYF.

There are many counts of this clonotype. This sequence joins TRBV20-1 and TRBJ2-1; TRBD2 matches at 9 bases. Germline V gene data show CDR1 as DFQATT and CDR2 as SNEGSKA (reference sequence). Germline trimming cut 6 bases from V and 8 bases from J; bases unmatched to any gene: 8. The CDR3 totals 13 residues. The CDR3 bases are TGCAGTGCCCCTGGGGGGACTAGCTATGAGCAGTTCTTC. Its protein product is CSAPGGTSYEQFF.

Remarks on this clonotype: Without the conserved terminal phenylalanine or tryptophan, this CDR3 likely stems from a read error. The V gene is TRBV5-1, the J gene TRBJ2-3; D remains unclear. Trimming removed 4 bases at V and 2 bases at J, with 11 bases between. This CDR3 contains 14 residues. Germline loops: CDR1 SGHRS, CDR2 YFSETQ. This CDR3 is CASSRTDITDTQYV. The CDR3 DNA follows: TGCGCCAGCAGCCGGACGGATATCACAGATACGCAGTATGTT.

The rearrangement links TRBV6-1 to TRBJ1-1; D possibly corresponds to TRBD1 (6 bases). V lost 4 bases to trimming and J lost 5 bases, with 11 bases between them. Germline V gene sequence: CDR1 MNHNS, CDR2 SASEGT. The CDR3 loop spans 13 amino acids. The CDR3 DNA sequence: TGTGCCAGCAGTGCGGACAGTATAACTGAAGCTTTCTTT. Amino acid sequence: CASSADSITEAFF.

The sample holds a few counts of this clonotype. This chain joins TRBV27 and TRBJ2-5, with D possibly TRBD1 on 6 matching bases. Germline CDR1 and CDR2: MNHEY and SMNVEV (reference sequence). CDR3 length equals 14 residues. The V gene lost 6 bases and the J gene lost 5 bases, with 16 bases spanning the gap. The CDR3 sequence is CASSPTGFLETQYF. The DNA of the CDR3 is TGTGCCAGCAGCCCAACAGGGTTTTTGGAGACCCAGTACTTC.

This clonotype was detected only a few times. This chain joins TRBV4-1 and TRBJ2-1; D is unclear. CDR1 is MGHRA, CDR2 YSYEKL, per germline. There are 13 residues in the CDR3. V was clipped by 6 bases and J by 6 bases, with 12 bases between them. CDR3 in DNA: TGCGCCAGCAGAAGCACTACGAGCAATGAGCAGTTCTTC. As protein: CASRSTTSNEQFF.

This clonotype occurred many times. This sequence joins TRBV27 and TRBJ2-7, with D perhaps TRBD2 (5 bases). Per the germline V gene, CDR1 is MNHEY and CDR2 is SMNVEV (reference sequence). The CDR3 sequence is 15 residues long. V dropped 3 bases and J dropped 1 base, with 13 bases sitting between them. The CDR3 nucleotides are TGTGCCAGCAGTTTTCGGTCGGGAACATCCTACGAGCAGTACTTC. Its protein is CASSFRSGTSYEQYF.

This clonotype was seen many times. Here the CDR3 DNA reads TGCAGTGCTGAGGACAGAGGACGGGGTTACGAGCAGTACTTC. Amino acid sequence: CSAEDRGRGYEQYF. The chain carries TRBV20-1 and TRBJ2-7; perhaps TRBD1 as D (6 bases). V was cut by 5 bases and J by 4 bases, with 18 bases left in between. Looked up from germline, CDR1 is DFQATT and CDR2 is SNEGSKA (reference sequence). There are 14 residues in the CDR3.

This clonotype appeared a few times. The CDR3 DNA reads TGTGCCAGCAGCCTTACCTCCGGGACATACTCTGGGGCCAACGTCCTGACTTTC. Translating it yields CASSLTSGTYSGANVLTF. The chain joins TRBV13 to TRBJ2-6; tentative D call: TRBD1 (6 bases). Germline CDR1 and CDR2: PRHDT and FYEKMQ (reference sequence). Trimming shortened V by 5 bases and J by 0 bases, and 17 bases separated the two germline ends. The CDR3 consists of 18 residues.

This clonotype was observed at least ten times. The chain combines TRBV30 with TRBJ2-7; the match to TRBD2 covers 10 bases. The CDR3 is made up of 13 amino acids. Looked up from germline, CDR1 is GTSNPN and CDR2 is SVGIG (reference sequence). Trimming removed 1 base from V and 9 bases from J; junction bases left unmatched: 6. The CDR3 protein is CAWSGLAGVGQYF. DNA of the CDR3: TGTGCCTGGAGTGGCCTAGCGGGAGTGGGGCAGTACTTC.

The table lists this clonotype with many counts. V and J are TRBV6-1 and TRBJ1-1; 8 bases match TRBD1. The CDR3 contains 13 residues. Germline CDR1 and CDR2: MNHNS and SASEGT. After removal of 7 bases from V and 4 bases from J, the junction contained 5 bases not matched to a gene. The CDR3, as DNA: TGTGCCAGCACCGCTACAGGGGGCACTGAAGCTTTCTTT. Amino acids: CASTATGGTEAFF.

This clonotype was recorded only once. The CDR3 loop is CSARDRDGGYEQYF. Here the CDR3 DNA reads TGCAGTGCTAGAGACAGGGACGGGGGTTACGAGCAGTACTTC. This sequence joins TRBV20-1 and TRBJ2-7; possible D gene TRBD2, 6 bases. Germline V gene sequence: CDR1 DFQATT, CDR2 SNEGSKA (reference sequence). The CDR3 sequence is 14 residues long. Trimming took 0 bases from V and 4 from J, leaving 13 bases between them.

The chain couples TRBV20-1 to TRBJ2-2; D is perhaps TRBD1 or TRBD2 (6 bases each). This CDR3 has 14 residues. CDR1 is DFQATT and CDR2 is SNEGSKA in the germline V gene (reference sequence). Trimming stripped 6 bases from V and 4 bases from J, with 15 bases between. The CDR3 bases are TGCAGTGCCACAGAGGGGGGAGGCACCGGGGAGCTGTTTTTT. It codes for CSATEGGGTGELFF.

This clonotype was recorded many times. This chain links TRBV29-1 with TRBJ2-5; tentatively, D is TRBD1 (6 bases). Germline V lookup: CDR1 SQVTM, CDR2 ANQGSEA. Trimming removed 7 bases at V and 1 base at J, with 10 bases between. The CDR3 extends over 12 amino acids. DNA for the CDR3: TGCAGCGGAGGACAGCTCCAAGAGACCCAGTACTTC. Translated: CSGGQLQETQYF.

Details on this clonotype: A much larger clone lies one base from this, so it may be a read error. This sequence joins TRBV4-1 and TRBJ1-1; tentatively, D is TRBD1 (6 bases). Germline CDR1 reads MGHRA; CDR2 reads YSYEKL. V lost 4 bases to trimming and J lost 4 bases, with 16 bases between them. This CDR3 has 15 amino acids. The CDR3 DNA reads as TGCGCCAGCAGCCTATGGGGACATCTACTCACTGAAGCTTTCTTT. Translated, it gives CASSLWGHLLTEAFF.

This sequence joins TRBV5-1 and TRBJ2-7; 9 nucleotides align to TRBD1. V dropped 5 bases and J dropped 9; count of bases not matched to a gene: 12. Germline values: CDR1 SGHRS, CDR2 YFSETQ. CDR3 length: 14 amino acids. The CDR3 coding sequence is TGCGCCAGCAGACGTGACAGGGGGGAATTTGTGCAGTACTTC. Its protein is CASRRDRGEFVQYF.

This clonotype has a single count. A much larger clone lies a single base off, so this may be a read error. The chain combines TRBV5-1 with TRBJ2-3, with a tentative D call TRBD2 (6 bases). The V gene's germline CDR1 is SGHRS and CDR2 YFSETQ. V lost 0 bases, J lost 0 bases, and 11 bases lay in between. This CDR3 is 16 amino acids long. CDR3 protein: CASSLVASASTDTQYF. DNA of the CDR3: TGCGCCAGCAGCTTGGTGGCTAGCGCCAGCACAGATACGCAGTATTTT. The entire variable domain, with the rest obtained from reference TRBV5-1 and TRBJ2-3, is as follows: KAGVTQTPRYLIKTRGQQVTLSCSPISGHRSVSWYQQTPGQGLQFLFEYFSETQRNKGNFPGRFSGRQFSNSRSEMNVSTLELGDSALYLCASSLVASASTDTQYFGPGTRLTVL.

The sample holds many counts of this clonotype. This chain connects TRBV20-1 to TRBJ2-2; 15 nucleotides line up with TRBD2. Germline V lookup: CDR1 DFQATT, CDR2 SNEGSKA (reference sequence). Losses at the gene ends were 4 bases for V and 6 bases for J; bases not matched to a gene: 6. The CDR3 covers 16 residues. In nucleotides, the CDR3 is TGCAGTGCTACGGGACTAGCGGGAGGAGCAGCCGGGGAGCTGTTTTTT. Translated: CSATGLAGGAAGELFF.

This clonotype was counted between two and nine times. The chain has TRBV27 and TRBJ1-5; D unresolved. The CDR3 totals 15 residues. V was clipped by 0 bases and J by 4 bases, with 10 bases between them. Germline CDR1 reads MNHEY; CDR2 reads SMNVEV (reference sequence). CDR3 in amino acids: CASSLSWHLNQPQHF. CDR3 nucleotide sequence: TGTGCCAGCAGTTTATCGTGGCACCTAAATCAGCCCCAGCATTTT.

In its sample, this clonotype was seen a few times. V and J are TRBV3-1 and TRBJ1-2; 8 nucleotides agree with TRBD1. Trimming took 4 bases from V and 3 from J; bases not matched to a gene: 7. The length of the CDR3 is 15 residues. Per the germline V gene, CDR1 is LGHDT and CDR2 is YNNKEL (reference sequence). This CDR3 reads CASSPYRGGDYGYTF. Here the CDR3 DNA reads TGTGCCAGCAGCCCCTACAGGGGGGGGGACTATGGCTACACCTTC.

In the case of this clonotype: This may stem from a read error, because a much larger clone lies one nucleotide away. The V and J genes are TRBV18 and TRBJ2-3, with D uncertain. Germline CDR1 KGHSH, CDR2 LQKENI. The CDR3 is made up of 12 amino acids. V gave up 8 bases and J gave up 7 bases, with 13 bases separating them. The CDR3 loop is CASSQFSYTQYF. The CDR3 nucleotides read TGTGCCAGCAGCCAATTTTCCTATACGCAGTATTTT. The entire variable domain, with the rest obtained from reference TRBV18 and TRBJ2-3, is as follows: NAGVMQNPRHLVRRRGQEARLRCSPMKGHSHVYWYRQLPEEGLKFMVYLQKENIIDESGMPKERFSAEFPKEGPSILRIQQVVRGDSAAYFCASSQFSYTQYFGPGTRLTVL.

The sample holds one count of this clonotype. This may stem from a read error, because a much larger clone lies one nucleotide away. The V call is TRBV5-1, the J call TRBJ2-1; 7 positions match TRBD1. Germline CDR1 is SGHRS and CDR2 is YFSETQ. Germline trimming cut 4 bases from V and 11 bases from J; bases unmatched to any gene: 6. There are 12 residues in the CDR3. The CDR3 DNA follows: TGCGCCAGCAGCCACAGGGGACATCAGCAGTTCTTC. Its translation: CASSHRGHQQFF.

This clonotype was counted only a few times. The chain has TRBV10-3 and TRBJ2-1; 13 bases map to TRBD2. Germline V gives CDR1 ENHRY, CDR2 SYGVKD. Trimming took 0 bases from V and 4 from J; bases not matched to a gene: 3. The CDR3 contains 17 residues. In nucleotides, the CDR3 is TGTGCCATCAGTGAGTCGGTGGGACTAGCGGGATACAATGAGCAGTTCTTC. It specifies CAISESVGLAGYNEQFF.

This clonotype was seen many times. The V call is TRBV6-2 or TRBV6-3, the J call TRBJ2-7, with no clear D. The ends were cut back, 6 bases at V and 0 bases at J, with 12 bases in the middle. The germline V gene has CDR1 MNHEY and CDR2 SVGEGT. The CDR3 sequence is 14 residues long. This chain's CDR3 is CASRNTDVSYEQYF. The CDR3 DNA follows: TGTGCCAGCAGAAATACCGACGTCTCCTACGAGCAGTACTTC.

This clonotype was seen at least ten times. Here the CDR3 DNA reads TGTGCCAGCAGAAAACCTAGCGGGAGGGCCCCCAATGAGCAGTTCTTC. This gives the protein CASRKPSGRAPNEQFF. V gene TRBV6-2 or TRBV6-3 combines with J gene TRBJ2-1; 12 bases align to TRBD2. Germline CDR1 is MNHEY and CDR2 is SVGEGT. With V trimmed by 6 bases and J by 6 bases, 9 bases remained unmatched. The CDR3 runs 16 residues.